This T cell receptor beta chain was found in a study of blood T cell repertoires in COVID-19. Whole-study context: In each case, the material was cDNA or gDNA derived from T cells, B-cell-depleted T cells, or PBMCs.

How the authors handled the data: By means of reference gene primer amplification, nucleated cell counts were estimated. The method was immunoSEQ multiplex PCR; TCRdb's version includes in-frame clones alone and lacks a portion of them. V, J and clone size are those of that table, while D and trimming were read from the DNA. Of about 400,000 clones listed, 75% to 90% are singletons. In its sample, this clone was seen a few times. Germline V CDR1 and CDR2: MDHEN, SYDVKM. The V and J ends lost 6 bases and 11 bases respectively, with 23 bases between them. The CDR3 consists of 15 residues. The rearrangement uses TRBV28 and TRBJ1-5; D is uncertain. This clonotype was sampled from a woman aged 25 to 39 with active or convalescent COVID-19. The sequenced sample consisted of peripheral blood. CDR3 residues: CASSTPGGAQVAQHF. As DNA, the CDR3 is TGTGCCAGCAGCACACCGGGAGGCGCCCAAGTAGCCCAGCATTTT.